Following are 3 T cell receptor beta chains from one sample sequenced in a study of blood T cell repertoires in COVID-19. Using immunoSEQ multiplex PCR, the repertoire was profiled, and TCRdb retains in-frame clones only, with some absent. In the table there are about 430,000 clones, over 75% of which are singletons. The sequencing input was PBMCs or T cells enriched from blood (not recorded which). These receptors originate from a young woman who had been exposed to COVID-19.

Of note for this clone: The sample contains more than one DNA sequence encoding this CDR3. The gene calls are TRBV6-5 and TRBJ1-2; no clear D gene. The germline CDR1 and CDR2 sequences are MNHEY and SVGAGI. The CDR3 has 15 residues. Trimming pared 0 bases from V and 2 bases from J, leaving 10 bases between. The CDR3 region is CASSYSYRNNYGYTF. The CDR3 DNA follows: TGTGCCAGCAGTTACTCCTATCGAAACAACTATGGCTACACCTTC.

The rearrangement links TRBV14 to TRBJ1-3, with no clear D. Germline CDR1 SGHDN, CDR2 FVKESK. V was pared by 4 bases and J by 2 bases, with 9 bases between. The CDR3 sequence is 14 residues long. This chain's CDR3 is CASSPTVAGNTIYF. CDR3 coding DNA: TGTGCCAGCAGCCCTACGGTAGCTGGAAACACCATATATTTT.

The V gene is TRBV9, the J gene TRBJ2-7, with 8 bases lining up with TRBD2. From germline, CDR1 is SGDLS and CDR2 YYNGEE. The CDR3 is 17 amino acids. Trimming took 3 bases from V and 2 from J; bases not matched to a gene: 13. CDR3 region: CASSGQHLAGGAYEQYF. Here the CDR3 DNA reads TGTGCCAGCAGCGGCCAACATCTGGCGGGAGGAGCCTACGAGCAGTACTTC.